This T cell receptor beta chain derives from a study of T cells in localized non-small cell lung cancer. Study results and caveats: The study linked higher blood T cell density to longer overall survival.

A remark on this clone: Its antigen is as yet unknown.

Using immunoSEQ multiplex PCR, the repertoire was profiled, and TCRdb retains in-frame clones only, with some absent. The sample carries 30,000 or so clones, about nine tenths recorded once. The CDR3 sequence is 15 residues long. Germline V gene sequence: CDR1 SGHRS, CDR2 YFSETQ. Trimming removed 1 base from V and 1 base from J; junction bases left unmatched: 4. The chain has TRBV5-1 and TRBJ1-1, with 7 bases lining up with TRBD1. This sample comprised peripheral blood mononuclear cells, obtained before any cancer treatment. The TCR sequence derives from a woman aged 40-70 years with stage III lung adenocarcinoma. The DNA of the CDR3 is TGCGCCAGCAGCTTGACGGACAGGAGGAACACTGAAGCTTTCTTT. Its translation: CASSLTDRRNTEAFF.